This T cell receptor beta chain originates from a study of cytomegalovirus exposure and HLA in healthy donors. Libraries were prepared by immunoSEQ multiplex PCR; TCRdb keeps only in-frame clonotypes and omits some of them. The data show about 190,000 clones, around four fifths seen once. The CDR3 is 16 residues long. V shed 6 bases and J 7 bases; nucleotides not matched to a gene: 12. Germline-derived CDR1 and CDR2 are LNHDA and SQIVND (reference sequence). The receptor was derived from a man aged 18 to 35 in good health and CMV-seropositive. This chain connects TRBV19 to TRBJ1-5; 10 bases are a match to TRBD1. Sequencing was performed on PBMCs. Here the CDR3 reads CASRAPTGGAGQPQHF. CDR3 nucleotides: TGTGCCAGTAGGGCCCCGACAGGGGGCGCCGGGCAGCCCCAGCATTTT.